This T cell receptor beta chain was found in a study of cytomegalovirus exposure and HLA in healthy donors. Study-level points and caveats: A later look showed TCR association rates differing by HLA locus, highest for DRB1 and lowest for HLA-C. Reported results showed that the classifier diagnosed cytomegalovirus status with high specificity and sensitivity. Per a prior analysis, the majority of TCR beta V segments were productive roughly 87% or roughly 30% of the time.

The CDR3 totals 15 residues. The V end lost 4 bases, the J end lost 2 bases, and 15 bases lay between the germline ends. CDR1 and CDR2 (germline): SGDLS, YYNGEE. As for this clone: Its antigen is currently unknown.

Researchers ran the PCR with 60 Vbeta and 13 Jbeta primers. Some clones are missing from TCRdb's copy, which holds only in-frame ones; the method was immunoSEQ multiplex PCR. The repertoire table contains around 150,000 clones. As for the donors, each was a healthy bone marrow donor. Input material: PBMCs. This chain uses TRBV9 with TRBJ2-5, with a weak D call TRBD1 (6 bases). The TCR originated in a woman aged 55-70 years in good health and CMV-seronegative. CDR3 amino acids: CASSPRGRWQETQYF. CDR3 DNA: TGTGCCAGCAGCCCCAGGGGTCGTTGGCAAGAGACCCAGTACTTC.